Listed below are T cell receptor beta chains from one sample, sequenced in a study of blood T cell repertoires in COVID-19. The protocol was immunoSEQ multiplex PCR, while the TCRdb copy is restricted to in-frame clones and leaves out a portion. The sample records fewer than 400,000 clones, under 90% being singletons. The specimen was peripheral blood. These receptors all stem from a woman in her thirties with COVID-19, enrolled during active disease. CDR3s include the opening cysteine and the closing phenylalanine or tryptophan. The order of the fields is J gene, D gene, clone size, V gene, CDR3 protein, CDR3 DNA. The D gene is left open where the match is weak. Not all rows give a size; the values are once, few, many and, for expanded clones, a class.

TRBJ1-2 | NA | few | TRBV11-2 | CASSLVDGRGGYTF | TGTGCCAGCAGCTTAGTAGATGGCAGGGGTGGCTACACCTTC
TRBJ1-6 | TRBD1 | NA | TRBV27 | CASSFGTDNSPLHF | TGTGCCAGCAGTTTTGGGACAGATAATTCACCCCTCCACTTT
TRBJ2-7 | NA | NA | TRBV30 | CAWSVFLTSYEQYF | TGTGCCTGGAGTGTATTTCTGACTTCCTACGAGCAGTACTTC
TRBJ2-5 | NA | NA | TRBV29-1 | CSAVRVWETQYF | TGCAGCGCAGTGAGGGTTTGGGAGACCCAGTACTTC
TRBJ1-2 | TRBD1 | NA | TRBV29-1 | CSVHKTGTGHGYTF | TGCAGCGTTCATAAGACCGGGACAGGACATGGCTACACCTTC
TRBJ2-2 | TRBD1 | many | TRBV3-1/TRBV3-2 | CASSYSEESRTGGSVFF | TGTGCCAGCAGCTATTCCGAAGAATCTAGGACAGGCGGGTCGGTGTTTTTT
TRBJ2-2 | TRBD2 | once | TRBV28 | CASSTRLAGGRTGELFF | TGTGCCAGCAGCACCAGACTAGCGGGAGGTCGAACCGGGGAGCTGTTTTTT
TRBJ1-5 | TRBD1 | few | TRBV19 | CASKPSSGTALNQPQHF | TGTGCCAGTAAGCCCTCCTCCGGGACAGCCCTCAATCAGCCCCAGCATTTT
TRBJ2-3 | TRBD2 | NA | TRBV7-3 | CASSSFPGGNTQYF | TGTGCCAGCAGCTCCTTTCCGGGGGGGAATACGCAGTATTTT
TRBJ1-2 | NA | NA | TRBV11-2 | CASSTGGDHYGYTF | TGTGCCAGCAGCACCGGGGGGGACCACTATGGCTACACCTTC
TRBJ1-2 | NA | NA | TRBV9 | CASSVFDSPTNYGYTF | TGTGCCAGCAGCGTTTTCGACAGCCCAACTAACTATGGCTACACCTTC
TRBJ1-5 | NA | NA | TRBV2 | CASSEDRALSNQPQHF | TGTGCCAGCAGTGAAGACAGGGCACTGAGCAATCAGCCCCAGCATTTT
TRBJ2-2 | NA | NA | TRBV5-1 | CASSSGHTGLGGELFF | TGCGCCAGCAGCTCGGGACATACAGGGTTAGGCGGGGAGCTGTTTTTT
TRBJ1-3 | NA | few | TRBV23-1 | CASSHPQRQVGDTIYF | TGCGCCAGCAGTCACCCTCAGCGACAGGTTGGGGACACCATATATTTT
TRBJ1-6 | NA | NA | TRBV5-1 | CASSLREAGNSPLHF | TGCGCCAGCAGCTTAAGGGAGGCGGGAAATTCACCCCTCCACTTT
TRBJ2-2 | TRBD2 | NA | TRBV10-3 | CAISEGTGGNTGELFF | TGTGCCATCAGTGAGGGTACGGGGGGGAACACCGGGGAGCTGTTTTTT
TRBJ1-1 | NA | NA | TRBV6-1 | CASSERQILGMNTEAFF | TGTGCCAGCAGTGAAAGACAAATCCTGGGCATGAACACTGAAGCTTTCTTT
TRBJ2-6 | TRBD1 | NA | TRBV10-3 | CAISETGDPGANVLTF | TGTGCCATCAGTGAGACAGGGGACCCTGGGGCCAACGTCCTGACTTTC
TRBJ1-5 | NA | NA | TRBV2 | CASSGLVGGNQPQHF | TGTGCCAGCAGTGGTTTGGTGGGAGGGAATCAGCCCCAGCATTTT
TRBJ2-1 | TRBD1 | NA | TRBV7-9 | CASSSTRTGKGNEQFF | TGTGCCAGCAGCTCCACAAGGACAGGGAAAGGCAATGAGCAGTTCTTC
TRBJ2-1 | TRBD2 | NA | TRBV28 | CASSLRLAGVNEQFF | TGTGCCAGCAGTTTGCGACTAGCGGGAGTTAATGAGCAGTTCTTC
TRBJ2-7 | TRBD1 | NA | TRBV5-4 | CASSFYGTGEIYEQYF | TGTGCCAGCAGCTTCTACGGGACAGGGGAGATCTACGAGCAGTACTTC
TRBJ2-7 | TRBD1 | NA | TRBV3-1/TRBV3-2 | CASSFTTGASYEQYF | TGTGCCAGCAGCTTTACGACAGGGGCCTCCTACGAGCAGTACTTC
TRBJ1-6 | NA | NA | TRBV11-2 | CASSLGLWRDNSPLHF | TGTGCCAGCAGCTTAGGACTATGGCGGGATAATTCACCCCTCCACTTT
TRBJ2-7 | TRBD1 | NA | TRBV5-4 | CASSLRDSLSYEQYF | TGTGCCAGCAGCCTAAGGGACAGTCTCTCCTACGAGCAGTACTTC
TRBJ1-1 | NA | NA | TRBV29-1 | CSVETMRLGTEAFF | TGCAGCGTTGAGACTATGAGGTTGGGAACTGAAGCTTTCTTT
TRBJ2-5 | TRBD1 | NA | TRBV6-5 | CASRNRGVGETQYF | TGTGCCAGCAGAAACAGGGGTGTAGGGGAGACCCAGTACTTC
TRBJ1-4 | NA | NA | TRBV13 | CASSLTGQAGEKLFF | TGTGCCAGCAGCTTAACAGGGCAGGCAGGAGAAAAACTGTTTTTT
TRBJ2-7 | TRBD2 | NA | TRBV5-1 | CASRETSGSSYEQYF | TGCGCCAGCAGAGAGACTAGCGGGAGCTCCTACGAGCAGTACTTC
TRBJ2-3 | NA | NA | TRBV5-6 | CASSPGGGTDTQYF | TGTGCCAGCAGCCCAGGAGGGGGCACAGATACGCAGTATTTT
TRBJ1-2 | TRBD1 | NA | TRBV7-9 | CASSLVGTGGDGYTF | TGTGCCAGCAGCTTAGTTGGGACAGGGGGGGATGGCTACACCTTC
TRBJ2-3 | TRBD2 | NA | TRBV9 | CASSVARLAGDTQYF | TGTGCCAGCAGCGTAGCCCGACTAGCGGGAGATACGCAGTATTTT
TRBJ1-6 | NA | NA | TRBV27 | CASSQRQDSPLHF | TGTGCCAGCAGCCAACGACAGGATTCACCCCTCCACTTT
TRBJ2-1 | TRBD2 | NA | TRBV27 | CASSLWLAEEQFF | TGTGCCAGCAGTTTATGGCTAGCGGAAGAGCAGTTCTTC
TRBJ1-5 | TRBD1 | NA | TRBV27 | CASSLGRDRGRYQPQHF | TGTGCCAGCAGTTTGGGAAGGGACAGGGGACGATATCAGCCCCAGCATTTT
TRBJ2-1 | TRBD1 | NA | TRBV30 | CAWSQKVGQGRREQFF | TGTGCCTGGTCCCAAAAGGTGGGACAGGGGAGACGTGAGCAGTTCTTC
TRBJ2-7 | TRBD2 | few | TRBV4-2 | CASSQLAVSYEQYF | TGTGCCAGCAGCCAACTAGCGGTCTCCTACGAGCAGTACTTC
TRBJ1-5 | TRBD1 | once | TRBV2 | CASTGQGAGDQPQHF | TGTGCCAGCACGGGTCAGGGGGCAGGGGATCAGCCCCAGCATTTT
TRBJ2-2 | TRBD1 | few | TRBV28 | CASRSGGSRAGELFF | TGTGCCAGCAGATCAGGGGGTTCAAGGGCCGGGGAGCTGTTTTTT
TRBJ2-1 | NA | NA | TRBV5-1 | CASSLVSFSDEQFF | TGCGCCAGCAGCTTGGTTTCCTTTTCGGATGAGCAGTTCTTC
TRBJ1-3 | NA | NA | TRBV13 | CASRNREAAGNTIYF | TGTGCCAGCAGGAATAGGGAGGCAGCTGGAAACACCATATATTTT
TRBJ2-2 | TRBD1 | NA | TRBV27 | CASSEWTGQRTGELFF | TGTGCCAGCAGTGAGTGGACAGGGCAAAGGACCGGGGAGCTGTTTTTT
TRBJ2-7 | TRBD2 | NA | TRBV4-1 | CASSQEEGLAVPYEQYF | TGCGCCAGCAGCCAAGAAGAGGGACTAGCTGTACCTTACGAGCAGTACTTC
TRBJ1-2 | TRBD1 | NA | TRBV7-2 | CASSFSQGNYGYTF | TGTGCCAGCAGCTTTTCACAGGGGAACTATGGCTACACCTTC
TRBJ2-5 | TRBD2 | NA | TRBV6-5 | CASNPTSGSGETQYF | TGTGCCAGCAATCCGACGAGCGGGAGCGGAGAGACCCAGTACTTC
TRBJ1-2 | TRBD1 | NA | TRBV5-6 | CASSRDRAILLYGYTF | TGTGCCAGCAGCCGGGACAGGGCAATACTACTCTATGGCTACACCTTC